These 30 T cell receptor beta chains came from one sample sequenced in a study of control samples from healthy donors and cancer patients. Produced via immunoSEQ multiplex PCR; TCRdb's table is partial and in-frame only. The sample holds 130,000 or so clones; 90% to 95% are singletons and the top ten take around 13%. What was sequenced was blood. The receptors derive from a man aged 35 to 55 in good health.

The rearrangement joins TRBV12-5 to TRBJ1-5; unclear D gene. The germline gives CDR1 LGHNT, CDR2 FRNRAP. Trimming pared 3 bases from V and 6 bases from J, leaving 21 bases between. The CDR3 extends over 17 amino acids. CDR3 in DNA: TGTGCTAGTGGTTTTATCGTTGGGGTTGAGAACGCTCAGCCCCAGCATTTT. Its translation is CASGFIVGVENAQPQHF.

This clone was counted a few times. Additional DNA sequences in this sample encode the identical CDR3. The V gene is TRBV10-3, the J gene TRBJ1-5; D gene unclear. The CDR3 runs 15 residues. Germline V gives CDR1 ENHRY, CDR2 SYGVKD. V was shortened by 0 bases and J by 0 bases, with 6 bases between the two germline ends. The CDR3 loop reads CAISESLDSNQPQHF. The CDR3 coding sequence is TGTGCCATCAGTGAGTCATTAGATAGCAATCAGCCCCAGCATTTT.

This clone was picked up one time. The chain links TRBV5-4 to TRBJ2-7, with D unresolved. V lost 3 bases, J lost 1 base, and 14 bases lay in between. In germline, CDR1 is SGHNT, CDR2 YYREEE (reference sequence). This CDR3 spans 15 amino acids. CDR3 coding DNA: TGTGCCAGCAGCTCGCCGTCAGATTCTTCCTACGAGCAGTACTTC. Its protein is CASSSPSDSSYEQYF. Full variable domain (outside the CDR3, taken from reference TRBV5-4 and TRBJ2-7): ETGVTQSPTHLIKTRGQQVTLRCSSQSGHNTVSWYQQALGQGPQFIFQYYREEENGRGNFPPRFSGLQFPNYSSELNVNALELDDSALYLCASSSPSDSSYEQYFGPGTRLTVT.

This chain uses TRBV5-1 with TRBJ2-1; D possibly corresponds to TRBD2 (6 bases). V was shortened by 2 bases and J by 6 bases, with 18 bases between the two germline ends. This CDR3 region has 16 residues. Germline CDR1 reads SGHRS; CDR2 reads YFSETQ. This chain's CDR3 is CASSFYTGGAGNEQFF. The CDR3 bases are TGCGCCAGCAGCTTTTACACCGGGGGAGCAGGCAATGAGCAGTTCTTC. The full variable domain, completed using reference TRBV5-1 and TRBJ2-1, is KAGVTQTPRYLIKTRGQQVTLSCSPISGHRSVSWYQQTPGQGLQFLFEYFSETQRNKGNFPGRFSGRQFSNSRSEMNVSTLELGDSALYLCASSFYTGGAGNEQFFGPGTRLTVL.

The chain employs TRBV9 and TRBJ2-3; no definite D call. This CDR3 is 16 amino acids long. The germline CDR1 and CDR2 sequences are SGDLS and YYNGEE. With 2 bases removed from V and 1 base from J, the gap between germline ends came to 14 bases. DNA of the CDR3: TGTGCCAGCAGCGTCGCCCCACTTCTAGGCACAGATACGCAGTATTTT. Its translation: CASSVAPLLGTDTQYF. The whole variable domain, remainder taken from reference TRBV9 and TRBJ2-3, is DSGVTQTPKHLITATGQRVTLRCSPRSGDLSVYWYQQSLDQGLQFLIQYYNGEERAKGNILERFSAQQFPDLHSELNLSSLELGDSALYFCASSVAPLLGTDTQYFGPGTRLTVL.

The rearrangement uses TRBV3-1 (or the pseudogene TRBV3-2) and TRBJ1-1; D unresolved. The CDR3 is made up of 15 amino acids. Trimming left V 1 base short and J 0 bases short, with 9 bases between. The germline V gene has CDR1 LGHDT and CDR2 YNNKEL (reference sequence). This CDR3 is CASSQGTAVNTEAFF. The CDR3 nucleotides are TGTGCCAGCAGCCAAGGGACTGCCGTGAACACTGAAGCTTTCTTT.

V usage is TRBV6-5 and J usage is TRBJ2-5, with D possibly TRBD1 on 6 matching bases. V was shortened by 8 bases and J by 0 bases, with 7 bases between the two germline ends. Germline-derived CDR1 and CDR2 are MNHEY and SVGAGI. This CDR3 is 12 amino acids long. The CDR3 nucleotides read TGTGCCAGCGGACAGTACCAAGAGACCCAGTACTTC. Amino acid sequence: CASGQYQETQYF.

This chain joins TRBV19 and TRBJ2-1; no reliable D call. Germline lookup yields CDR1 LNHDA and CDR2 SQIVND (reference sequence). V lost 4 bases and J 0 bases, leaving 10 bases between the germline ends. The CDR3 runs 15 residues. CDR3 sequence (DNA): TGTGCCAGTAGTACTACCCGAGGCTCCTACAATGAGCAGTTCTTC. Residues: CASSTTRGSYNEQFF.

This sequence joins TRBV5-4 and TRBJ2-1, with TRBD1 matching 8 bases. Germline loops: CDR1 SGHNT, CDR2 YYREEE (reference sequence). The V segment lost 4 bases and the J segment 4 bases; nucleotides outside the gene matches: 10. This CDR3 comprises 16 residues. This CDR3 is CASSRNSGTGYNEQFF. CDR3 sequence (DNA): TGTGCCAGCAGCCGCAATAGTGGGACAGGTTACAATGAGCAGTTCTTC.

This clone was seen only once. This chain joins TRBV7-2 and TRBJ1-6; TRBD1 is a possible D gene (5 bases). Germline V gene data show CDR1 as SGHTA and CDR2 as FQGNSA. Trimming removed 2 bases at V and 6 bases at J, with 11 bases between. This CDR3 is built from 15 residues. The CDR3 loop reads CASSLRMTANSPLHF. The CDR3, as DNA: TGTGCCAGCAGCTTAAGAATGACAGCTAATTCACCCCTCCACTTT. Complete variable domain (other parts from reference TRBV7-2 and TRBJ1-6): GAGVSQSPSNKVTEKGKDVELRCDPISGHTALYWYRQSLGQGLEFLIYFQGNSAPDKSGLPSDRFSAERTGGSVSTLTIQRTQQEDSAVYLCASSLRMTANSPLHFGNGTRLTVT.

The chain combines TRBV19 with TRBJ2-1, with TRBD2 identical over 14 bases. The CDR3 has 16 amino acids. Germline values: CDR1 LNHDA, CDR2 SQIVND (reference sequence). With 5 bases clipped from V and 9 bases from J, the junction kept 9 bases outside the gene matches. This CDR3 is CASSHGLAGGLVEQFF. In nucleotides, the CDR3 is TGTGCCAGTAGTCACGGACTAGCGGGAGGATTGGTTGAGCAGTTCTTC.

V and J are TRBV30 and TRBJ2-7; 10 positions match TRBD1. Losses at the gene ends were 1 base for V and 4 bases for J; bases not matched to a gene: 1. This CDR3 is 13 amino acids long. Germline V lookup: CDR1 GTSNPN, CDR2 SVGIG (reference sequence). The CDR3 DNA is TGTGCCTGGAGTGGACAGGGGGCTTACGAGCAGTACTTC. Residues: CAWSGQGAYEQYF.

The rearrangement links TRBV4-2 to TRBJ2-3, with 7 bases identical to TRBD2. This CDR3 is built from 16 residues. V gave up 3 bases and J gave up 1 base; unmatched junction bases: 7. The germline V gene has CDR1 LGHNA and CDR2 YNFKEQ. CDR3 in DNA: TGTGCCAGCAGCCAGCAATTGGCGGGGGGCACAGATACGCAGTATTTT. Its protein is CASSQQLAGGTDTQYF.

CDR3 sequence: CASSRLRGAKGQPQHF. Written as DNA, the CDR3 is TGTGCCAGCAGTCGACTCAGAGGGGCGAAGGGTCAGCCCCAGCATTTT. The V gene is TRBV6-6, the J gene TRBJ1-5, with D perhaps TRBD1 (5 bases). V dropped 5 bases and J dropped 6 bases, with 20 bases sitting between them. The CDR3 has 16 residues. Per the germline V gene, CDR1 is MNHNY and CDR2 is SVGAGI (reference sequence).

The chain combines TRBV6-5 with TRBJ2-1, with 7 bases matching TRBD2. V was pared by 0 bases and J by 3 bases, with 5 bases of the junction left unmatched. Germline values: CDR1 MNHEY, CDR2 SVGAGI. CDR3 size: 16 residues. For the CDR3, the DNA is TGTGCCAGCAGTTACTCAAGACTAGCCCGCTACAATGAGCAGTTCTTC. Translated, it gives CASSYSRLARYNEQFF.

This clone was seen only once. The genes are TRBV6-6 and TRBJ1-5; the D gene is possibly TRBD1 (5 bases). CDR1 and CDR2 from the germline V gene are MNHNY and SVGAGI (reference sequence). The CDR3 length is 15 residues. V gave up 6 bases and J gave up 1 base, with 13 bases separating them. The CDR3 nucleotides read TGTGCCAGCAGCATCGGGGCTTGGAGCAATCAGCCCCAGCATTTT. Translation: CASSIGAWSNQPQHF.

This chain links TRBV15 with TRBJ1-2, with TRBD1 identical over 8 bases. V dropped 0 bases and J dropped 9; count of bases not matched to a gene: 9. The CDR3 contains 15 residues. Germline V lookup: CDR1 LNHNV, CDR2 YYDKDF (reference sequence). CDR3 coding DNA: TGTGCCACCAGCAGAGATCACACAGGGGGAGTGAGCTACACCTTC. As protein: CATSRDHTGGVSYTF. The variable domain in full, with the rest retrieved from reference TRBV15 and TRBJ1-2, is DAMVIQNPRYQVTQFGKPVTLSCSQTLNHNVMYWYQQKSSQAPKLLFHYYDKDFNNEADTPDNFQSRRPNTSFCFLDIRSPGLGDTAMYLCATSRDHTGGVSYTFGSGTRLTVV.

This rearrangement joins TRBV28 to TRBJ2-3; 14 bases align to TRBD2. The CDR3 extends over 16 amino acids. V was clipped by 5 bases and J by 3 bases; unmatched bases: 4. Germline loops: CDR1 MDHEN, CDR2 SYDVKM. The CDR3 DNA sequence: TGTGCCAGCAGTCCGGGACTAGCGGGAGTTACAGATACGCAGTATTTT. It specifies CASSPGLAGVTDTQYF.

This chain joins TRBV12-3 or TRBV12-4 and TRBJ1-2; D is undetermined. The V end lost 7 bases, the J end lost 4 bases, and 13 bases lay between the germline ends. The CDR3 covers 13 residues. In nucleotides, the CDR3 is TGTGCCAGCACCCGGGGTAGGGCCTATGGCTACACCTTC. It is translated as CASTRGRAYGYTF.

This clone was recorded once. The V gene is TRBV29-1, the J gene TRBJ2-1, with TRBD1 matching over 9 bases. CDR3 length: 16 residues. Germline V lookup: CDR1 SQVTM, CDR2 ANQGSEA. Trimming cost V 6 bases and J 0 bases; bases outside gene matches: 9. The CDR3 sequence: CSVRPGTGSSYNEQFF. CDR3 nucleotides: TGCAGCGTCCGTCCCGGGACAGGGAGCTCCTACAATGAGCAGTTCTTC.

V gene TRBV6-1 combines with J gene TRBJ2-1; 8 positions agree with TRBD2. CDR1 and CDR2 from the germline V gene are MNHNS and SASEGT. V lost 0 bases to trimming and J lost 3 bases; unmatched junction nucleotides: 4. CDR3 length: 16 amino acids. The CDR3 DNA follows: TGTGCCAGCAGTGAAGCTTTAGCGGGATACTACAATGAGCAGTTCTTC. Amino acid sequence: CASSEALAGYYNEQFF.

V gene TRBV9 combines with J gene TRBJ2-1; D is possibly TRBD2 (6 bases). Germline values: CDR1 SGDLS, CDR2 YYNGEE. Trimming pared 0 bases from V and 4 bases from J, leaving 11 bases between. This CDR3 comprises 15 residues. CDR3 in amino acids: CASSVAGLDYNEQFF. The CDR3 DNA follows: TGTGCCAGCAGCGTAGCGGGACTCGATTACAATGAGCAGTTCTTC.

This chain links TRBV12-2 with TRBJ2-5; TRBD1 was called by the table and not checked on the DNA. TRBV12-2 is assigned pseudogene status. CDR3 length equals 14 residues. As DNA, the CDR3 is TGTGCAAGTCGCTCCAACGACAGACAAGAGACCCAGTACTTC. Translated: CASRSNDRQETQYF.

V usage is TRBV7-9 and J usage is TRBJ2-2; tentative D call: TRBD2 (6 bases). The CDR3 is made up of 18 amino acids. The germline CDR1 and CDR2 sequences are SEHNR and FQNEAQ (reference sequence). V lost 0 bases and J 1 base, leaving 15 bases between the germline ends. CDR3 nucleotide sequence: TGTGCCAGCAGCTTAGCAGTGGGTCGGGGAGGGAACACCGGGGAGCTGTTTTTT. Amino acid sequence: CASSLAVGRGGNTGELFF. Drawing the rest from reference TRBV7-9 and TRBJ2-2, the complete variable domain is DTGVSQNPRHKITKRGQNVTFRCDPISEHNRLYWYRQTLGQGPEFLTYFQNEAQLEKSRLLSDRFSAERPKGSFSTLEIQRTEQGDSAMYLCASSLAVGRGGNTGELFFGEGSRLTVL.

V is TRBV4-2 and J is TRBJ2-3; D not certain. Trimming pared 4 bases from V and 7 bases from J, leaving 18 bases between. Germline lookup yields CDR1 LGHNA and CDR2 YNFKEQ. CDR3 length: 15 amino acids. This CDR3 reads CASSPLGVGPNTQYF. The CDR3 coding sequence is TGTGCCAGCAGCCCTTTAGGTGTGGGTCCTAATACGCAGTATTTT.

The chain has TRBV19 and TRBJ2-7; TRBD1 matches at 10 bases. Germline V lookup: CDR1 LNHDA, CDR2 SQIVND (reference sequence). V shed 5 bases and J 7 bases; nucleotides not matched to a gene: 5. The CDR3 length is 13 residues. The chain's CDR3 is CASSRQGASEQYF. The CDR3 region has the DNA TGTGCCAGTAGTCGACAGGGGGCGAGTGAGCAGTACTTC.

In its sample, this clone was seen once. The chain has TRBV6-5 and TRBJ2-7, with 8 nucleotides matching TRBD1. J lost 5 bases, V lost 6 bases, and 3 bases had no gene match. This CDR3 has 12 amino acids. Germline V gene sequence: CDR1 MNHEY, CDR2 SVGAGI. CDR3 in DNA: TGTGCCAGCAGAAAGACAGGGGACGAGCAGTACTTC. This codes for CASRKTGDEQYF.

V and J are TRBV5-4 and TRBJ1-6, with unresolved D. Between the trimmed V and J ends, which lost 1 base and 5 bases, there was a span of 7 bases. The CDR3 is 14 residues long. Germline V gene data show CDR1 as SGHNT and CDR2 as YYREEE (reference sequence). CDR3 region: CASSLRQDNSPLHF. Written as DNA, the CDR3 is TGTGCCAGCAGCTTGCGACAAGATAATTCACCCCTCCACTTT.

The CDR3 DNA follows: TGTGCTAGTGGTTTTTCATCCGGCTATGGCTACACCTTC. Translating gives CASGFSSGYGYTF. The chain couples TRBV12-5 to TRBJ1-2; D unclear. Trimming cost V 3 bases and J 4 bases, with 9 bases left between them. Germline-derived CDR1 and CDR2 are LGHNT and FRNRAP. The CDR3 has 13 amino acids.

This chain uses TRBV4-3 with TRBJ1-1; 8 nucleotides match TRBD1. The V segment lost 0 bases and the J segment 3 bases; nucleotides outside the gene matches: 6. The CDR3 extends over 16 amino acids. CDR1 is LGHNA, CDR2 YSLEER, per germline. The CDR3 spells CASSQENRGIDTEAFF. CDR3 nucleotide sequence: TGCGCCAGCAGCCAAGAGAACAGGGGGATTGACACTGAAGCTTTCTTT.